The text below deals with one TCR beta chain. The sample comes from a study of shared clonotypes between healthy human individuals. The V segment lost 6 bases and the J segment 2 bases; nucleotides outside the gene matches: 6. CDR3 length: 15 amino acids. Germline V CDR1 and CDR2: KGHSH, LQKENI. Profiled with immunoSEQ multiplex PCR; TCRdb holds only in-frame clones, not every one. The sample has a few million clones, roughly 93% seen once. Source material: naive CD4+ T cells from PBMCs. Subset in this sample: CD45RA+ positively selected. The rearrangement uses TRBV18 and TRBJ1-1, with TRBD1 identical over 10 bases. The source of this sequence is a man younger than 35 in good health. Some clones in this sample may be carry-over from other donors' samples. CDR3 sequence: CASSETGGTNTEAFF. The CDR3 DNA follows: TGTGCCAGCTCTGAGACAGGGGGCACCAACACTGAAGCTTTCTTT.